This T cell receptor beta chain appears in the sequencing data of a study of OX40 agonist ivuxolimab in advanced cancers. Repertoires were generated with immunoSEQ multiplex PCR, while TCRdb's copy carries only in-frame clones and drops some. This sample has 50,000 or so clones, with approximately 85% found just once. The CDR3 has 18 residues. This clone has more than one count but fewer than ten. Antigen: not known. Study-level points and caveats: At doses 0.1 to 3.0 mg/kg, CD4+ and CD8+ clones expanded.

The V call is TRBV21-1, the J call TRBJ1-3. TRBV21-1 is a known pseudogene. Sequencing used CD4+ or CD8+ T cells sorted from blood, obtained in a trial of the OX40 agonist ivuxolimab. This TCR was recovered from an adult with an advanced solid tumor such as melanoma, head and neck, liver or kidney cancer. The CDR3 region is CASSKRASTRAGGNTIYF. CDR3 nucleotides: TGTGCCAGCAGCAAAAGGGCATCAACCCGAGCGGGTGGAAACACCATATATTTT.